This TCR beta chain derives from a study of T cell repertoires in cytomegalovirus infection. Findings of the study overall: HLA-C-restricted CMV-specific TCR beta clonotypes were dominant in the ex vivo response.

Details on this clonotype: Its antigen is unidentified.

In TCRdb, the reads were re-called with MiXCR into one record per CDR3 protein. The table has around 310,000 distinct CDR3 sequences, around a sixth seen once. The V and J ends lost 0 bases and 5 bases respectively, with 8 bases between them. The CDR3 length is 14 residues. From germline, CDR1 is LGHNA and CDR2 YNFKEQ. The specimen was PBMCs. The gene calls are TRBV4-2 and TRBJ2-1, with D uncertain. The sequence was obtained from a human donor in good health (CMV status not recorded). Some clones in this sample may be carry-over from other donors' samples. CDR3 protein: CASSQEAKDNEQFF. CDR3 in DNA: TGTGCCAGCAGCCAAGAGGCGAAGGACAATGAGCAGTTCTTC.